These 26 T cell receptor beta chains were sequenced from one sample in a study of cytomegalovirus exposure and HLA in healthy donors. PCR was performed using 60 Vbeta and 13 Jbeta primers. Profiled with immunoSEQ multiplex PCR; TCRdb holds only in-frame clones, not every one. The data show some 270,000 clones, 92% seen once. The sequenced sample consisted of PBMCs. All receptors come from a girl aged 2 to 10 in good health and CMV-seronegative.

The chain combines TRBV4-1 with TRBJ1-1, with no clear D. The CDR3 loop spans 17 amino acids. V lost 0 bases and J lost 1, with 15 bases in between. Looked up from germline, CDR1 is MGHRA and CDR2 is YSYEKL. CDR3 nucleotide sequence: TGCGCCAGCAGCCAAGATGCTGCGGGGAGGGCGAACACTGAAGCTTTCTTT. Translation gives CASSQDAAGRANTEAFF.

The V call is TRBV6-6, the J call TRBJ1-2; 9 bases match TRBD1. The length of the CDR3 is 14 residues. Germline V lookup: CDR1 MNHNY, CDR2 SVGAGI (reference sequence). The V and J ends lost 5 bases and 6 bases, in that order; junction bases with no gene match: 7. In nucleotides, the CDR3 is TGTGCCAGCAGTACCCTGACAGGGGGAAATGGCTACACCTTC. This encodes CASSTLTGGNGYTF.

The chain links TRBV7-2 to TRBJ1-3; TRBD1 matches at 9 bases. V trimming: 5 bases; J trimming: 0 bases; junction bases outside the gene matches: 5. There are 16 residues in the CDR3. Germline V CDR1 and CDR2: SGHTA, FQGNSA. The CDR3 nucleotides read TGTGCCAGCAGCCCGGGACAGGGCTACTCTGGAAACACCATATATTTT. Translation gives CASSPGQGYSGNTIYF.

The rearrangement joins TRBV6-4 to TRBJ2-1; D may be TRBD1 (6 bases). Trimming cost V 0 bases and J 0 bases, with 12 bases left between them. The CDR3 extends over 17 amino acids. Germline V lookup: CDR1 MRHNA, CDR2 SNTAGT. DNA for the CDR3: TGTGCCAGCAGTGACTCGTACAGGGTTAGCTCCTACAATGAGCAGTTCTTC. Its protein product is CASSDSYRVSSYNEQFF.

This clone was detected a few times. The V and J genes are TRBV19 and TRBJ1-1, with 7 bases identical to TRBD1. Germline V gene data show CDR1 as LNHDA and CDR2 as SQIVND (reference sequence). This CDR3 spans 15 amino acids. Trimming cost V 1 base and J 4 bases; bases outside gene matches: 6. The CDR3: CASSIALTGFTEAFF. The CDR3 bases are TGTGCCAGTAGTATAGCCTTGACAGGGTTCACTGAAGCTTTCTTT.

V is TRBV29-1 and J is TRBJ2-7; weak D call: TRBD1 (6 bases). Per germline, CDR1 SQVTM and CDR2 ANQGSEA. CDR3 length equals 12 residues. Trimming removed 4 bases from V and 2 bases from J, with 9 bases in between. CDR3 sequence reads: CSVAGDAYEQYF. DNA of the CDR3: TGCAGCGTTGCAGGGGATGCCTACGAGCAGTACTTC.

The chain carries TRBV9 and TRBJ2-2; D remains ambiguous. V shed 0 bases and J shed 2 bases, with 8 bases lying between them. The CDR3 length is 15 residues. Germline V gene data show CDR1 as SGDLS and CDR2 as YYNGEE. The CDR3 loop reads CASSVATGNTGELFF. CDR3 DNA: TGTGCCAGCAGCGTAGCTACGGGTAACACCGGGGAGCTGTTTTTT.

The CDR3 loop reads CASKAYSGANVLTF. CDR3 in DNA: TGTGCCAGCAAAGCTTACTCTGGGGCCAACGTCCTGACTTTC. This rearrangement joins TRBV19 to TRBJ2-6; the D is unclear. The CDR3 loop spans 14 amino acids. Germline CDR1 is LNHDA and CDR2 is SQIVND (reference sequence). Trimming pared 9 bases from V and 0 bases from J, leaving 9 bases between. Supplemented by reference TRBV19 and TRBJ2-6, the full variable domain reads DGGITQSPKYLFRKEGQNVTLSCEQNLNHDAMYWYRQDPGQGLRLIYYSQIVNDFQKGDIAEGYSVSREKKESFPLTVTSAQKNPTAFYLCASKAYSGANVLTFGAGSRLTVL.

CDR3 amino acids: CASSGQGAGGYTF. The CDR3 coding sequence is TGTGCCAGCAGTGGACAGGGGGCGGGTGGCTACACCTTC. V is TRBV25-1 and J is TRBJ1-2; TRBD1 aligns across 10 bases. This CDR3 has 13 residues. Germline CDR1 is MGHDK and CDR2 is SYGVNS. Trimming cost V 4 bases and J 7 bases; bases outside gene matches: 3.

The rearrangement uses TRBV5-6 and TRBJ1-2; 7 bases line up with TRBD1. The V gene end was trimmed by 2 bases and the J gene end by 2 bases; junction bases not matched to a gene: 3. Germline V gives CDR1 SGHDT, CDR2 YYEEEE. The CDR3 has 14 residues. The CDR3: CASSFDRANYGYTF. In nucleotides, the CDR3 is TGTGCCAGCAGCTTCGACAGGGCCAACTATGGCTACACCTTC.

This chain links TRBV7-9 with TRBJ2-5; 7 positions agree with TRBD2. Germline loops: CDR1 SEHNR, CDR2 FQNEAQ (reference sequence). The CDR3 has 13 amino acids. J gave up 1 base and V 8 bases, and 4 bases lay outside the gene matches. The CDR3 is CASGGGIQETQYF. The DNA of the CDR3 is TGTGCCAGCGGCGGGGGAATCCAAGAGACCCAGTACTTC.

The J gene is TRBJ1-1, the V gene TRBV6-6; D unclear. V was trimmed by 4 bases and J by 6 bases, leaving 15 bases between them. The CDR3 totals 14 residues. CDR1 and CDR2 from the germline V gene are MNHNY and SVGAGI (reference sequence). In nucleotides, the CDR3 is TGTGCCAGCAGTTCTATGACCGAGGGCGCTGAAGCTTTCTTT. Protein product: CASSSMTEGAEAFF.

The chain is built from TRBV6-4 and TRBJ2-1, with TRBD2 matching over 12 bases. This CDR3 region has 14 residues. V lost 4 bases and J lost 8; bases outside the gene matches: 3. Germline CDR1 reads MRHNA; CDR2 reads SNTAGT. The DNA for the CDR3 is TGTGCCAGCAGTGTGGCTAGCGGGAGGGATGAGCAGTTCTTC. This codes for CASSVASGRDEQFF.

V and J are TRBV15 and TRBJ2-5, with D possibly being TRBD1 (6 bases). The germline V and J ends were trimmed by 0 bases and 5 bases, with 19 bases remaining between them. The CDR3 extends over 17 amino acids. Germline CDR1 is LNHNV and CDR2 is YYDKDF (reference sequence). Here the CDR3 DNA reads TGTGCCACCAGCAGAGAGGGACACCCCTGGACGGCGGAGACCCAGTACTTC. It yields the protein CATSREGHPWTAETQYF.

The chain links TRBV27 to TRBJ2-7; 10 bases align to TRBD2. Looked up from germline, CDR1 is MNHEY and CDR2 is SMNVEV (reference sequence). With V trimmed by 7 bases and J by 1 base, 10 bases remained unmatched. This CDR3 has 16 amino acids. As DNA, the CDR3 is TGTGCCAGCACCGTACTCGTAGCGGGAGGTTCCTACGAGCAGTACTTC. This gives the protein CASTVLVAGGSYEQYF.

The chain combines TRBV7-2 with TRBJ1-2, with a tentative D call TRBD1 (6 bases). Germline CDR1 is SGHTA and CDR2 is FQGNSA. Trimming took 3 bases from V and 4 from J, leaving 12 bases between them. The length of the CDR3 is 14 residues. The CDR3 DNA is TGTGCCAGCAGCTTTTTTCAGGGGCGCTATGGCTACACCTTC. Amino acids: CASSFFQGRYGYTF.

This rearrangement joins TRBV29-1 to TRBJ2-1, with 8 nucleotides matching TRBD1. The germline V gene encodes CDR1 SQVTM and CDR2 ANQGSEA. Trimming removed 4 bases from V and 5 bases from J; junction bases left unmatched: 7. The CDR3 totals 14 residues. The CDR3 coding sequence is TGCAGCGTTGGTAGGACAGGGCGAAACAATGAGCAGTTCTTC. It encodes CSVGRTGRNNEQFF.

To note about this clone: Other DNA sequences in the same sample also yield this CDR3. The chain links TRBV6-1 to TRBJ2-7, with 7 positions matching TRBD2. CDR1 and CDR2 (germline): MNHNS, SASEGT. V shed 0 bases, J shed 2 bases, and the junction held 1 base outside the gene matches. This CDR3 contains 14 residues. The CDR3 here is CASSEARGAYEQYF. The CDR3 DNA reads TGTGCCAGCAGTGAAGCTCGGGGGGCCTACGAGCAGTACTTC.

The rearrangement uses TRBV7-2 and TRBJ2-1; D is possibly TRBD2 (6 bases). V dropped 2 bases and J dropped 0 bases, with 11 bases sitting between them. CDR3 length equals 16 residues. Looked up from germline, CDR1 is SGHTA and CDR2 is FQGNSA. CDR3 region: CASSLTGDSSYNEQFF. The CDR3 region has the DNA TGTGCCAGCAGCTTAACGGGGGATAGCTCCTACAATGAGCAGTTCTTC.

The chain carries TRBV19 and TRBJ1-5; D unresolved. CDR1 is LNHDA and CDR2 is SQIVND in the germline V gene (reference sequence). The CDR3 is 15 residues long. The V gene lost 10 bases and the J gene lost 0 bases, with 16 bases spanning the gap. The CDR3 DNA reads as TGTGCCACCAGGACGGGAGGATATAGCAATCAGCCCCAGCATTTT. Encoded protein: CATRTGGYSNQPQHF.

This clone was seen just once. This chain connects TRBV7-9 to TRBJ2-1; D perhaps matches TRBD1 (6 bases). Germline CDR1 SEHNR, CDR2 FQNEAQ (reference sequence). Between the trimmed V and J ends, which lost 4 bases and 8 bases, there was a span of 9 bases. This CDR3 has 12 amino acids. The CDR3 region is CASSSEGDEQFF. The DNA for the CDR3 is TGTGCCAGCAGCTCCGAGGGGGATGAGCAGTTCTTC.

The chain links TRBV6-1 to TRBJ2-3; 7 bases fit TRBD2. Germline values: CDR1 MNHNS, CDR2 SASEGT. J was trimmed by 4 bases and V by 4 bases; bases with no gene match: 2. This CDR3 contains 13 residues. CDR3 sequence (DNA): TGTGCCAGCAGTGCCCGGGGGGCAGATACGCAGTATTTT. It encodes CASSARGADTQYF.

This clone was observed a single time. The CDR3 region has the DNA TGTGCCAGCAGCTTCAGGCCGCTCTCTGGAAACACCATATATTTT. Translating it yields CASSFRPLSGNTIYF. This chain connects TRBV6-5 to TRBJ1-3; D ambiguous. Trimming left V 6 bases short and J 0 bases short, with 12 bases between. From germline, CDR1 is MNHEY and CDR2 SVGAGI. This CDR3 has 15 amino acids.

CDR3 bases: TGTGCCAGTACCCGCGACAGTTCCAATGAAAAACTGTTTTTT. It is translated as CASTRDSSNEKLFF. This chain joins TRBV19 and TRBJ1-4, with a possible D match to TRBD1 (5 bases). This CDR3 spans 14 amino acids. The germline gives CDR1 LNHDA, CDR2 SQIVND (reference sequence). Trimming took 7 bases from V and 5 from J, leaving 14 bases between them.

The chain has TRBV5-1 and TRBJ2-1; tentative D call: TRBD2 (6 bases). This CDR3 has 13 residues. The germline V gene encodes CDR1 SGHRS and CDR2 YFSETQ. Trimming left V 5 bases short and J 7 bases short, with 13 bases between. The CDR3: CASRYLEGNEQFF. The CDR3 DNA reads TGCGCCAGCAGATACTTGGAGGGGAATGAGCAGTTCTTC.

The V gene is TRBV20-1, the J gene TRBJ2-5; D remains ambiguous. This CDR3 comprises 10 residues. CDR1 is DFQATT, CDR2 SNEGSKA, per germline (reference sequence). Between the trimmed V and J ends, which lost 5 bases and 4 bases, there was a span of 5 bases. The CDR3 DNA reads as TGCAGTGCTCGACTAGAGACCCAGTACTTC. Translating gives CSARLETQYF.